Sequencing of this T cell receptor (beta chain) was carried out in a study of glioma-infiltrating T cells after dendritic cell vaccination. Study-wide context: Autologous tumor lysate was loaded overnight onto monocyte-derived dendritic cells grown less than 8 days with IL-4 and GM-CSF.

Losses at the gene ends were 7 bases for V and 4 bases for J; bases not matched to a gene: 8. There are 14 residues in the CDR3. Data came from immunoSEQ multiplex PCR; TCRdb stores just in-frame clones and leaves some out. The sample has 20,000 to 25,000 clones; 79% are singletons. This receptor was identified in a human donor with glioblastoma. Source: blood, taken before dendritic cell vaccination. V is TRBV6-7 and J is TRBJ2-7; 9 bases match TRBD1. TRBV6-7 is given ORF status, its function remaining uncertain. For the CDR3, the DNA is TGTGCCAGCACCCAGGGACAGGGAGAGTACGAGCAGTACTTC. Its protein product is CASTQGQGEYEQYF.